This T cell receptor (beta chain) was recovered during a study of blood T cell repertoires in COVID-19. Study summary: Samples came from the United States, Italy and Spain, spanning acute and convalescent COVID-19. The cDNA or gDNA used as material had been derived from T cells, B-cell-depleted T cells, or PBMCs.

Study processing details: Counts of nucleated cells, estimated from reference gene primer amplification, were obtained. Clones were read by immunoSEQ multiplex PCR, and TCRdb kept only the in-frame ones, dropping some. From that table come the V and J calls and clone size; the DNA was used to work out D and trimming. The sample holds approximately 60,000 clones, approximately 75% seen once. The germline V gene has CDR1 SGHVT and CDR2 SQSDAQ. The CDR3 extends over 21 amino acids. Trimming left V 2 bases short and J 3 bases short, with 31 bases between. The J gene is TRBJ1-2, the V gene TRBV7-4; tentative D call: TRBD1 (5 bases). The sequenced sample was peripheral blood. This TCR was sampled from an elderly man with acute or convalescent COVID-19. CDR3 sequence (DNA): TGTGCCAGCAGCTTATTTTCCATGGCCGCCGGGACTTTCACGGAGGACTATGGCTACACCTTC. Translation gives CASSLFSMAAGTFTEDYGYTF.